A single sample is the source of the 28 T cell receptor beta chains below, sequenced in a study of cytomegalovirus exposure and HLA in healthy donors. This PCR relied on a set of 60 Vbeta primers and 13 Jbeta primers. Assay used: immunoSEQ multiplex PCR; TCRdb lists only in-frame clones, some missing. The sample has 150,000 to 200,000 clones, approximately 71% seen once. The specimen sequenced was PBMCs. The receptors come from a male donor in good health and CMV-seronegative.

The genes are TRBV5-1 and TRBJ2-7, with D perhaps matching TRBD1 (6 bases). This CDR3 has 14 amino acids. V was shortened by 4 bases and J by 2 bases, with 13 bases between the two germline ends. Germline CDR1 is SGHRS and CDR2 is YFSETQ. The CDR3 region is CASSMTGAAYEQYF. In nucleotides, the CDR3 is TGCGCCAGCAGCATGACAGGAGCTGCCTACGAGCAGTACTTC. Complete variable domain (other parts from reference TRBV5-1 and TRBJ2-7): KAGVTQTPRYLIKTRGQQVTLSCSPISGHRSVSWYQQTPGQGLQFLFEYFSETQRNKGNFPGRFSGRQFSNSRSEMNVSTLELGDSALYLCASSMTGAAYEQYFGPGTRLTVT.

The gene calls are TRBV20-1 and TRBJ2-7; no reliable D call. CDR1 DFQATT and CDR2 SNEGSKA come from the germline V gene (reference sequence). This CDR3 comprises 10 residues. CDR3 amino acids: CSATSYEQYF. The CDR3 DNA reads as TGCAGCGCAACTTCCTACGAGCAGTACTTC.

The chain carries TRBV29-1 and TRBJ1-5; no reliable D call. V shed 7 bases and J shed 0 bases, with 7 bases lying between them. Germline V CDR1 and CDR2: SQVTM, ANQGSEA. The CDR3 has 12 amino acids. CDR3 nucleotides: TGCAGCGCAGGCGTTAGCAATCAGCCCCAGCATTTT. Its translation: CSAGVSNQPQHF.

DNA for the CDR3: TGTGCCAGCAGCTTAGACAGGGGGTTTCAGCCCCAGCATTTT. Protein product: CASSLDRGFQPQHF. The rearrangement links TRBV11-2 to TRBJ1-5; TRBD1 matches at 7 bases. With V trimmed by 0 bases and J by 6 bases, 2 bases remained unmatched. The V gene's germline CDR1 is SGHAT and CDR2 FQNNGV. The CDR3 totals 14 residues.

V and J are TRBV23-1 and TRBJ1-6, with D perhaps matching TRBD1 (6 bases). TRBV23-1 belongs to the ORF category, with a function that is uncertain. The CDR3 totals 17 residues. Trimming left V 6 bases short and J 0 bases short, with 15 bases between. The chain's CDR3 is CASRPGQTDSYNSPLHF. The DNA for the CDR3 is TGCGCCAGCAGGCCTGGACAGACAGACTCCTATAATTCACCCCTCCACTTT.

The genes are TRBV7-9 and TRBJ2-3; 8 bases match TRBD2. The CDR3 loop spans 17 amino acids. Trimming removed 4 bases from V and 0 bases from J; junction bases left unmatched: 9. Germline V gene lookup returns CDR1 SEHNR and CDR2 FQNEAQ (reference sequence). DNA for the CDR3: TGTGCCAGCAGCTCCACCTATACGGGAGGGAGCACAGATACGCAGTATTTT. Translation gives CASSSTYTGGSTDTQYF.

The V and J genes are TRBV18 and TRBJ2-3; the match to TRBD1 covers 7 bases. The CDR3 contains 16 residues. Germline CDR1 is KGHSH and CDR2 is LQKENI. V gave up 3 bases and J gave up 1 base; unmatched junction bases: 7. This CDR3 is CASSPPRQGGTDTQYF. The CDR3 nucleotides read TGTGCCAGCTCACCCCCGCGACAGGGTGGCACAGATACGCAGTATTTT. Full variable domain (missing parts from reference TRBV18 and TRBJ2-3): NAGVMQNPRHLVRRRGQEARLRCSPMKGHSHVYWYRQLPEEGLKFMVYLQKENIIDESGMPKERFSAEFPKEGPSILRIQQVVRGDSAAYFCASSPPRQGGTDTQYFGPGTRLTVL.

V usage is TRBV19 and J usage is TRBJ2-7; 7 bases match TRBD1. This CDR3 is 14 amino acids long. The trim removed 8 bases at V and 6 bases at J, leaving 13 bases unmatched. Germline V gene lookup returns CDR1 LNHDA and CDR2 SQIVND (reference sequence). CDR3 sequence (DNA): TGTGCCAGTCGCAGGGGGAGTGAGAGCGGCGAGCAGTACTTC. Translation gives CASRRGSESGEQYF. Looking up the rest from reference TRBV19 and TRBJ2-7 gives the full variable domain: DGGITQSPKYLFRKEGQNVTLSCEQNLNHDAMYWYRQDPGQGLRLIYYSQIVNDFQKGDIAEGYSVSREKKESFPLTVTSAQKNPTAFYLCASRRGSESGEQYFGPGTRLTVT.

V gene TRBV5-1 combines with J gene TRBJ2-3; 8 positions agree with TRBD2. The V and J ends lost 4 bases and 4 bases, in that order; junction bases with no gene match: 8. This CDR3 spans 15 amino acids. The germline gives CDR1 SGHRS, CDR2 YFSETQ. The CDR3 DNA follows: TGCGCCAGCAGCGCCGGACTAGCAGGGGCAGATACGCAGTATTTT. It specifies CASSAGLAGADTQYF. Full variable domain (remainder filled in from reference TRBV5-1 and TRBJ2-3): KAGVTQTPRYLIKTRGQQVTLSCSPISGHRSVSWYQQTPGQGLQFLFEYFSETQRNKGNFPGRFSGRQFSNSRSEMNVSTLELGDSALYLCASSAGLAGADTQYFGPGTRLTVL.

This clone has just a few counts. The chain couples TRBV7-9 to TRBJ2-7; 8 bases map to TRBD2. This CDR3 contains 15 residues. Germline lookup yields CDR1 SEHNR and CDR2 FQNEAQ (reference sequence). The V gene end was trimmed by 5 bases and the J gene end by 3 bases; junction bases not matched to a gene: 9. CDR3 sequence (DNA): TGTGCCAGCAGCCCGGGACTAGGGAATGACTACGAGCAGTACTTC. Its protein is CASSPGLGNDYEQYF.

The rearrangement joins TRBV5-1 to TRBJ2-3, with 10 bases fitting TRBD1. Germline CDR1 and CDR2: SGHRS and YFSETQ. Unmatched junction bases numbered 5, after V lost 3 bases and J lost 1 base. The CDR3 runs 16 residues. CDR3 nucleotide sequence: TGCGCCAGCAGCTCCTTTGGGACAGGGGGCACAGATACGCAGTATTTT. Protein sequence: CASSSFGTGGTDTQYF.

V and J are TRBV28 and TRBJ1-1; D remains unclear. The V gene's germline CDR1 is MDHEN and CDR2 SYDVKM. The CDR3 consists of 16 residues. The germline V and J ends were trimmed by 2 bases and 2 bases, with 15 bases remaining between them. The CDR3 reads CASSLTGPGGNTEAFF. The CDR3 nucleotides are TGTGCCAGCAGTTTAACTGGGCCCGGAGGAAACACTGAAGCTTTCTTT.

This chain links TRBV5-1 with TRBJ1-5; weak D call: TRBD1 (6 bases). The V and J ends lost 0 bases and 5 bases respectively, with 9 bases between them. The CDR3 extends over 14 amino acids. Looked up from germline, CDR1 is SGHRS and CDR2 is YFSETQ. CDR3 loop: CASSLEGGHQPQHF. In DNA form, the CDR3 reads TGCGCCAGCAGCTTGGAAGGGGGACATCAGCCCCAGCATTTT.

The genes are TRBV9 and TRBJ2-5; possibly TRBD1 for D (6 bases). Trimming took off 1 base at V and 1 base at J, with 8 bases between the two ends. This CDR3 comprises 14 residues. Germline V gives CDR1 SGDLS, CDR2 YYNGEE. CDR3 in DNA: TGTGCCAGCAGCGTACAGGGGAGCCAAGAGACCCAGTACTTC. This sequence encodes CASSVQGSQETQYF.

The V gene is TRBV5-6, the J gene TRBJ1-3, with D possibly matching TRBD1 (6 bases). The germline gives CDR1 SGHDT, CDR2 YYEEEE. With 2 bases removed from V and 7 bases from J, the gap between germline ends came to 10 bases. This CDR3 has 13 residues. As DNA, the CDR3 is TGTGCCAGCAGCTTCCAGGGGTTCAACACCATATATTTT. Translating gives CASSFQGFNTIYF.

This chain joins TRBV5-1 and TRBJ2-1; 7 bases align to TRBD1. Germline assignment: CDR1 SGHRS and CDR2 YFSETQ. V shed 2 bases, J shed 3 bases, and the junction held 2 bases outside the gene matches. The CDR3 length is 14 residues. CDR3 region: CASSLWTGYNEQFF. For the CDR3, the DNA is TGCGCCAGCAGCTTATGGACAGGCTACAATGAGCAGTTCTTC.

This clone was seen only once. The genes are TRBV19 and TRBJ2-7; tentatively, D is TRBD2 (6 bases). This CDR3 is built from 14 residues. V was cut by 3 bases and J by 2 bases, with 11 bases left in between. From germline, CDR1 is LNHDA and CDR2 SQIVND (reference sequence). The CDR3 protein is CASSMAGQTYEQYF. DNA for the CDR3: TGTGCCAGTAGTATGGCGGGGCAGACCTACGAGCAGTACTTC. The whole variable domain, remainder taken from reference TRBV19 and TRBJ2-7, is DGGITQSPKYLFRKEGQNVTLSCEQNLNHDAMYWYRQDPGQGLRLIYYSQIVNDFQKGDIAEGYSVSREKKESFPLTVTSAQKNPTAFYLCASSMAGQTYEQYFGPGTRLTVT.

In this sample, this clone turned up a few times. The CDR3 region is CASSLPREDTQYF. In DNA form, the CDR3 reads TGTGCCAGCAGCTTGCCGAGAGAGGATACGCAGTATTTT. The V and J genes are TRBV7-2 and TRBJ2-3, with no clear D. CDR3 length equals 13 residues. Germline CDR1 and CDR2: SGHTA and FQGNSA. V lost 3 bases, J lost 6 bases, and 10 bases lay in between.

CDR3 in amino acids: CASSLLGGYNEQFF. The CDR3, as DNA: TGTGCCAGCAGTTTATTAGGGGGTTACAATGAGCAGTTCTTC. This chain uses TRBV27 with TRBJ2-1; D might be TRBD1 (6 bases). V was cut by 1 base and J by 4 bases, with 8 bases left in between. In germline, CDR1 is MNHEY, CDR2 SMNVEV (reference sequence). The CDR3 is 14 residues long.

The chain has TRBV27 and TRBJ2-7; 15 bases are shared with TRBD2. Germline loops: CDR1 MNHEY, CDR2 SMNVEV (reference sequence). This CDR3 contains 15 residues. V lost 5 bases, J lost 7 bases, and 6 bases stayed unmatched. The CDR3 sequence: CASSAWGLAGGEQYF. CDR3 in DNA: TGTGCCAGCAGTGCATGGGGACTAGCGGGAGGAGAGCAGTACTTC.

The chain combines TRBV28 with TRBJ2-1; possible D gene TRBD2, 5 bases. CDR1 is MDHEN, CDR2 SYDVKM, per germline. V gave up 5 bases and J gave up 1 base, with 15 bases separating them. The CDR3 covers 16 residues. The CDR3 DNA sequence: TGTGCCAGCAGTCGCACCCCTAGCACGTCCTACAATGAGCAGTTCTTC. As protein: CASSRTPSTSYNEQFF.

CDR3 loop: CASRRTPTGKVREKLFF. The CDR3 DNA reads TGTGCCAGCAGGAGGACCCCAACAGGGAAGGTTAGAGAAAAACTGTTTTTT. The chain uses TRBV28 and TRBJ1-4; possible D gene TRBD1, 6 bases. Trimming removed 6 bases at V and 8 bases at J, with 25 bases between. This CDR3 is 17 amino acids long. From germline, CDR1 is MDHEN and CDR2 SYDVKM.

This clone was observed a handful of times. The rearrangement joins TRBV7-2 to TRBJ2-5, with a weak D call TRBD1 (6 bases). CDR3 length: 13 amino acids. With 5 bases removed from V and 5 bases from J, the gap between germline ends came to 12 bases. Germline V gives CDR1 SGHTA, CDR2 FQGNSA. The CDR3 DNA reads TGTGCCAGCAGCAAACAGGGTTCCGAGACCCAGTACTTC. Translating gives CASSKQGSETQYF.

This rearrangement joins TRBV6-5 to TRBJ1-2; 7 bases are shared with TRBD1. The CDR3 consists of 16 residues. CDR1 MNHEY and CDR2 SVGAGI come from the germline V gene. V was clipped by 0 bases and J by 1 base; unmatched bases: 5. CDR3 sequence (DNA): TGTGCCAGCAGTTACTCTTCAGGGACAGTTAACTATGGCTACACCTTC. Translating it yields CASSYSSGTVNYGYTF.

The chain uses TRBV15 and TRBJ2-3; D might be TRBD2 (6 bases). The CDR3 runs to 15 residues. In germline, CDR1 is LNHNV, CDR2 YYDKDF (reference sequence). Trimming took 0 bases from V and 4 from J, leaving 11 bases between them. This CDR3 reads CATSRDRRESDTQYF. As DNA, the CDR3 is TGTGCCACCAGCAGAGATCGCCGGGAGTCAGATACGCAGTATTTT.

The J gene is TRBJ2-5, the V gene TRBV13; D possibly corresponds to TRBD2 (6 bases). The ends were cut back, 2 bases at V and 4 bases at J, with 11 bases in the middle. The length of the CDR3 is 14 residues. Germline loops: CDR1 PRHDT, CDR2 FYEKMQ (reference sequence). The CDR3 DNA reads TGTGCCAGCAGCTTACACGCGGGACCAGAGACCCAGTACTTC. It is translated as CASSLHAGPETQYF.

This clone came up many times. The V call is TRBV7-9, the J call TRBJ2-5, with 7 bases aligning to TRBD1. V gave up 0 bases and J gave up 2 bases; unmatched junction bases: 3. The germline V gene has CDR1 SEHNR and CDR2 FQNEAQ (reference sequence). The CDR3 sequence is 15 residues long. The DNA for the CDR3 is TGTGCCAGCAGCTTAGCAGACAGGGCTCAAGAGACCCAGTACTTC. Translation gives CASSLADRAQETQYF.

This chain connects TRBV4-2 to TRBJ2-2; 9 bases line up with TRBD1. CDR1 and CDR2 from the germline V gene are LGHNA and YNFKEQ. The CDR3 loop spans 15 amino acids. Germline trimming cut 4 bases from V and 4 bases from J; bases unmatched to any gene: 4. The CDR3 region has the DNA TGTGCCAGCAGCCGGGACAGGGAGCGCACCGGGGAGCTGTTTTTT. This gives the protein CASSRDRERTGELFF.